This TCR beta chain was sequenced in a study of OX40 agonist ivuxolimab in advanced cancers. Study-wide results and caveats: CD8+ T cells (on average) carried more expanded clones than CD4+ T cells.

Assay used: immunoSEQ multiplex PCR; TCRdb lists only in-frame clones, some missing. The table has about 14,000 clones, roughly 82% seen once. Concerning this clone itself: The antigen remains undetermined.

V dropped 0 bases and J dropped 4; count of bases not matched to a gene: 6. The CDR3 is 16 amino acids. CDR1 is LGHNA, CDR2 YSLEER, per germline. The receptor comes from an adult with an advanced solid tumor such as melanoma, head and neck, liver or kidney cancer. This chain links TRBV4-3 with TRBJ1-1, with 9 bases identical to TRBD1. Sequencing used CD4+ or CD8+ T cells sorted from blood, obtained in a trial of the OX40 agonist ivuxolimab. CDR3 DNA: TGCGCCAGCAGCCAAGACCCCCCGGACAGGGGCACTGAAGCTTTCTTT. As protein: CASSQDPPDRGTEAFF.